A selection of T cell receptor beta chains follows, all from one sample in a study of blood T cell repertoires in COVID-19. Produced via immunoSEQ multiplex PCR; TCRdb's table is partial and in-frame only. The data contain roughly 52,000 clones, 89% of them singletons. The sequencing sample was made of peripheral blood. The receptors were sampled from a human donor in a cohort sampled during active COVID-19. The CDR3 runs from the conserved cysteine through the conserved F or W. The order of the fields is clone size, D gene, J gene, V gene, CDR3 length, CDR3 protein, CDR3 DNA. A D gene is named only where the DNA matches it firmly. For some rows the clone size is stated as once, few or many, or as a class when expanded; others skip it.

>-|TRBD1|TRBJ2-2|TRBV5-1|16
CASSFAGTANTGELFF
TGCGCCAGCAGCTTCGCCGGGACAGCTAACACCGGGGAGCTGTTTTTT
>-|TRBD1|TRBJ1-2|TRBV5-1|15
CASSSGQGKGYGYTF
TGCGCCAGCAGCTCGGGACAGGGGAAAGGGTATGGCTACACCTTC
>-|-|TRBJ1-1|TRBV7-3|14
CASSLSSVNTEAFF
TGTGCCAGCAGCTTAAGTTCAGTGAACACTGAAGCTTTCTTT
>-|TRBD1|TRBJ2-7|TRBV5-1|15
CASSLGGQGYYEQYF
TGCGCCAGCAGCTTGGGAGGACAGGGTTATTACGAGCAGTACTTC
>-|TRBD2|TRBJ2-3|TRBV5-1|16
CASSLRTSGGTDTQYF
TGCGCCAGCAGCTTAAGGACTAGCGGGGGCACAGATACGCAGTATTTT
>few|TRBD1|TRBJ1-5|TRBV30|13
CAWSRQGAQPQHF
TGTGCCTGGAGCAGACAGGGGGCTCAGCCCCAGCATTTT
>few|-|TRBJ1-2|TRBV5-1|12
CASSSNKAGHTF
TGCGCCAGCAGCTCTAACAAGGCAGGCCACACCTTC
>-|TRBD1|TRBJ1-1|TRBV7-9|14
CASSTTGSNTEAFF
TGTGCCAGCAGCACGACAGGGTCGAACACTGAAGCTTTCTTT
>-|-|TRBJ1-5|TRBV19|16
CASNIIGELVHQPQHF
TGTGCCAGTAACATTATCGGGGAATTAGTCCACCAGCCCCAGCATTTT
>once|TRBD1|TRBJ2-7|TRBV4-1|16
CASSQTTGTVSYEQYF
TGCGCCAGCAGCCAGACAACCGGGACAGTCTCCTACGAGCAGTACTTC
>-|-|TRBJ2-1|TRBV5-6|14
CASSLRISYNEQFF
TGTGCCAGCAGCCTCCGTATCTCCTACAATGAGCAGTTCTTC
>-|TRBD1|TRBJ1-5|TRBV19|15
CATRPWDSGNQPQHF
TGTGCCACCCGACCGTGGGACAGCGGCAATCAGCCCCAGCATTTT
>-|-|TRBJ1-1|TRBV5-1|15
CASSIDPILNTEAFF
TGCGCCAGCAGCATTGATCCTATCCTGAACACTGAAGCTTTCTTT
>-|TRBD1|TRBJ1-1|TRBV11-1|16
CASSLPGQGSRTEAFF
TGTGCCAGCAGCCTGCCGGGACAGGGTTCGCGGACTGAAGCTTTCTTT
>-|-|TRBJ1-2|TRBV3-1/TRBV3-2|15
CASSQPERGGYGYTF
TGTGCCAGCAGCCAACCCGAGCGGGGTGGATATGGCTACACCTTC
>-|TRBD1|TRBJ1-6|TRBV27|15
CASSPIDRGRSPLHF
TGTGCCAGCAGTCCTATAGACAGGGGGCGTTCACCCCTCCACTTT
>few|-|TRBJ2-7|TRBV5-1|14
CASSLADGAYEQYF
TGCGCCAGCAGCTTGGCCGATGGAGCCTACGAGCAGTACTTC
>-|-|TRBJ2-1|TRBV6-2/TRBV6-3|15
CASSYFLGTYNEQFF
TGTGCCAGCAGTTACTTCCTAGGAACCTACAATGAGCAGTTCTTC
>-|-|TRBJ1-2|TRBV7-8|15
CASSFSRGEPFGYTF
TGTGCCAGCAGCTTCTCCCGGGGGGAGCCATTCGGTTACACCTTC
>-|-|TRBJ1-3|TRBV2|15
CASSNRDSSGNTIYF
TGTGCCAGCAGTAACAGGGATAGCTCTGGAAACACCATATATTTT
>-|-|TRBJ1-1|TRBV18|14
CASSPRGVETEAFF
TGTGCCAGCTCTCCCAGGGGAGTAGAGACTGAAGCTTTCTTT